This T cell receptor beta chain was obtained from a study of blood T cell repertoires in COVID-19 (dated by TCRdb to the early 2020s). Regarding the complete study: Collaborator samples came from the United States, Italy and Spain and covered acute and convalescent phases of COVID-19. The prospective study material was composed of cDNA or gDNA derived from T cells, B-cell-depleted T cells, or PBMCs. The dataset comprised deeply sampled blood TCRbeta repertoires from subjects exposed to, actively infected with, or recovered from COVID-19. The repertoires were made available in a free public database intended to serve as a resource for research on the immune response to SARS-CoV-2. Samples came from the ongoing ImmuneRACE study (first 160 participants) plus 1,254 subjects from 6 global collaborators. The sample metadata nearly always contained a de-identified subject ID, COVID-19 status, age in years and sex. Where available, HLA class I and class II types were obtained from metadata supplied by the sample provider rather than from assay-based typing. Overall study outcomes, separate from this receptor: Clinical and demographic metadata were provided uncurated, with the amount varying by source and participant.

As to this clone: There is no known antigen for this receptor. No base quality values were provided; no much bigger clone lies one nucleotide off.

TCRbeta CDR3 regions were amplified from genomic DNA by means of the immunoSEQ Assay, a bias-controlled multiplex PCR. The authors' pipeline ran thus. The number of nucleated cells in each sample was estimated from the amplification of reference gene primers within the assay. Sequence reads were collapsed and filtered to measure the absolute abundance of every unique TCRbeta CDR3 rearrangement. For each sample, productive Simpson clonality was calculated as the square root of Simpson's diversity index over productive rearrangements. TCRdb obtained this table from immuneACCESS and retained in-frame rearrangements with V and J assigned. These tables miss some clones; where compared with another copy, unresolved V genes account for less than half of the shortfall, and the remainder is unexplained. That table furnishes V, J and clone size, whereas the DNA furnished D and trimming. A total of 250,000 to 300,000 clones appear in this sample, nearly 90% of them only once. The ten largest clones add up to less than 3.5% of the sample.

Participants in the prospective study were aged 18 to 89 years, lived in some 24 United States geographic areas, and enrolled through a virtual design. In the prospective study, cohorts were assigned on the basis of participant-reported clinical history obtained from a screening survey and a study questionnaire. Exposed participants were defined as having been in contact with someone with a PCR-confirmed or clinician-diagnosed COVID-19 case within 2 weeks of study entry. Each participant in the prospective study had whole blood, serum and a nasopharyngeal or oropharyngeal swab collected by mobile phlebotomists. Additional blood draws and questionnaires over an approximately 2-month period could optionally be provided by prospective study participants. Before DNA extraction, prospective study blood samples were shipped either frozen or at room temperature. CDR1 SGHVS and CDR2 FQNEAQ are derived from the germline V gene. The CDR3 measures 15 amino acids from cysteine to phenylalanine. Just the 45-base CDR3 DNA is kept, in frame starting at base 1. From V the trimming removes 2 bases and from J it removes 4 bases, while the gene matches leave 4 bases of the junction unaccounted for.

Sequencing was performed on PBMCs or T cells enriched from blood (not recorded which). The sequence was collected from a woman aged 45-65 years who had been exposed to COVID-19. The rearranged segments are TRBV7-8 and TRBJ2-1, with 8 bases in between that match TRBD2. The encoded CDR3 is CASSLNSGTYNEQFF. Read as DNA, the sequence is TGTGCCAGCAGCTTAAATAGCGGGACGTACAATGAGCAGTTCTTC. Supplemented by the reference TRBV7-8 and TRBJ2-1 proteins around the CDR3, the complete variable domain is GAGVSQSPRYKVAKRGQDVALRCDPISGHVSLFWYQQALGQGPEFLTYFQNEAQLDKSGLPSDRFFAERPEGSVSTLKIQRTQQEDSAVYLCASSLNSGTYNEQFFGPGTRLTVL.